This TCR beta chain was profiled in a study of blood T cell repertoires in COVID-19. Study overall: Italy, Spain and the United States were the sources of the convalescent and acute COVID-19 samples. T cells, B-cell-depleted T cells, or PBMCs supplied cDNA or gDNA.

The CDR3 is 14 amino acids. V was clipped by 2 bases and J by 7 bases, with 14 bases between them. Germline lookup yields CDR1 WSHSY and CDR2 SAAADI. Original data processing: Reference gene primers were amplified, and this amplification served to estimate nucleated cell counts. TCRdb's copy holds only in-frame clones and misses some; the assay was immunoSEQ multiplex PCR. The V and J calls and the clone size are those of that table, but D and trimming were determined from the DNA. The data hold about 120,000 clones, with more than 60% observed a single time. This TCR was sampled from a man aged 45-65 years with acute or convalescent COVID-19. What was sequenced was peripheral blood. The gene calls are TRBV10-2 and TRBJ1-2, with D uncertain. CDR3 in amino acids: CASSEPSFGGGYTF. In nucleotides, the CDR3 is TGCGCCAGCAGTGAGCCCTCCTTTGGAGGTGGCTACACCTTC.